The subject of this entry is one T cell receptor beta chain. Its target is not known. This specimen comes from a study of cytomegalovirus exposure and HLA in healthy donors. Study-wide points: Earlier analysis yielded a pattern in which most TCR beta V segments were productive about 90% or about 30% of the time. Most observed TCR sequences were rare, whereas some public TCRs were detected in many donors.

PCR involved 60 Vbeta and 13 Jbeta primers. TCRdb's copy holds only in-frame clones and misses some; the assay was immunoSEQ multiplex PCR. The sample consists of 200,000 to 250,000 clones, approximately 85% of them appearing once. V lost 6 bases and J lost 7; bases outside the gene matches: 5. Germline lookup yields CDR1 LNHDA and CDR2 SQIVND (reference sequence). This CDR3 spans 13 amino acids. The source of this sequence is a middle-aged woman in good health and CMV-seronegative. Material: PBMCs. The chain has TRBV19 and TRBJ1-1; 10 nucleotides align to TRBD1. The CDR3 is CASRSGQGSEAFF. CDR3 nucleotides: TGTGCCAGTAGGTCGGGACAGGGGAGTGAAGCTTTCTTT.